Following are 8 T cell receptor beta chains from one sample sequenced in a study of chemoradiotherapy in HPV16-positive cancers. Only in-frame clones appear in the TCRdb table, and some are missing; sequencing was by immunoSEQ multiplex PCR. Seen here are about 11,000 clones, 75% to 85% observed once, and the top ten hold around 2%. The sample was collected from a patient who underwent chemoradiotherapy. Receptors originate from a human donor with HPV-associated anogenital cancer.

This chain's CDR3 is CASSGPGSNYEQYF. The CDR3 DNA is TGTGCCAGCAGCGGACCGGGAAGTAACTACGAGCAGTACTTC. The rearrangement uses TRBV9 and TRBJ2-7, with D maybe TRBD2 (5 bases). Per the germline V gene, CDR1 is SGDLS and CDR2 is YYNGEE. The CDR3 spans 14 residues. Trimming took 3 bases from V and 3 from J, leaving 13 bases between them.

The chain links TRBV5-1 to TRBJ2-1; D possibly corresponds to TRBD1 (5 bases). The CDR3 loop spans 17 amino acids. Trimming cost V 2 bases and J 1 base, with 16 bases left between them. Looked up from germline, CDR1 is SGHRS and CDR2 is YFSETQ. The CDR3 loop reads CASSFNARASSYNEQFF. CDR3 sequence (DNA): TGCGCCAGCAGCTTTAACGCCAGGGCTTCGTCCTACAATGAGCAGTTCTTC. Looking up the rest from reference TRBV5-1 and TRBJ2-1 gives the full variable domain: KAGVTQTPRYLIKTRGQQVTLSCSPISGHRSVSWYQQTPGQGLQFLFEYFSETQRNKGNFPGRFSGRQFSNSRSEMNVSTLELGDSALYLCASSFNARASSYNEQFFGPGTRLTVL.

The chain combines TRBV5-1 with TRBJ2-6; D possibly corresponds to TRBD1 (6 bases). Germline CDR1 and CDR2: SGHRS and YFSETQ. Between the trimmed V and J ends, which lost 2 bases and 4 bases, there was a span of 13 bases. This CDR3 comprises 16 residues. Written as DNA, the CDR3 is TGCGCCAGCAGCTTACAGGGACCTGGCGGGGCCAACGTCCTGACTTTC. Its protein is CASSLQGPGGANVLTF.

This sequence joins TRBV14 and TRBJ2-7; D may match TRBD1 or TRBD2 (7 bases each). The V end was cut by 8 bases, the J end by 4 bases, with 12 bases between. Germline V gene sequence: CDR1 SGHDN, CDR2 FVKESK. The CDR3 loop spans 12 amino acids. CDR3 loop: CASGRGGYEQYF. Here the CDR3 DNA reads TGTGCCAGCGGCAGGGGGGGGTACGAGCAGTACTTC.

V is TRBV5-1 and J is TRBJ1-1; the match to TRBD1 covers 9 bases. CDR1 and CDR2 (germline): SGHRS, YFSETQ. CDR3 length: 15 amino acids. J was trimmed by 1 base and V by 4 bases; bases with no gene match: 5. This chain's CDR3 is CASSPGDRENTEAFF. The DNA for the CDR3 is TGCGCCAGCAGCCCCGGGGACAGGGAGAACACTGAAGCTTTCTTT.

The gene calls are TRBV11-3 and TRBJ2-7, with TRBD2 identical over 7 bases. Germline CDR1 is SGHNT and CDR2 is YENEEA. Trimming cost V 5 bases and J 2 bases; bases outside gene matches: 3. The CDR3 length is 13 residues. DNA of the CDR3: TGTGCCAGCAGCCCGGGGGGAACCTACGAGCAGTACTTC. Its translation is CASSPGGTYEQYF.

The chain is built from TRBV2 and TRBJ2-7, with a possible D match to TRBD2 (6 bases). The CDR3 has 14 residues. Germline V gene lookup returns CDR1 SNHLY and CDR2 FYNNEI. V was cut by 8 bases and J by 8 bases, with 22 bases left in between. In DNA, the CDR3 is TGTGCCAGCTCATCTGGGTCCGGGAGAACTCAGCAGTACTTC. Encoded protein: CASSSGSGRTQQYF. Looking up the rest from reference TRBV2 and TRBJ2-7 gives the full variable domain: EPEVTQTPSHQVTQMGQEVILRCVPISNHLYFYWYRQILGQKVEFLVSFYNNEISEKSEIFDDQFSVERPDGSNFTLKIRSTKLEDSAMYFCASSSGSGRTQQYFGPGTRLTVT.

The chain is built from TRBV7-2 and TRBJ1-2, with 8 bases lining up with TRBD1. The V gene end was trimmed by 5 bases and the J gene end by 6 bases; junction bases not matched to a gene: 11. The CDR3 covers 15 residues. CDR1 and CDR2 from the germline V gene are SGHTA and FQGNSA. The CDR3 DNA reads as TGTGCCAGCAGCCTCCCCGGCAGGGGGCGAAATGGCTACACCTTC. This codes for CASSLPGRGRNGYTF.